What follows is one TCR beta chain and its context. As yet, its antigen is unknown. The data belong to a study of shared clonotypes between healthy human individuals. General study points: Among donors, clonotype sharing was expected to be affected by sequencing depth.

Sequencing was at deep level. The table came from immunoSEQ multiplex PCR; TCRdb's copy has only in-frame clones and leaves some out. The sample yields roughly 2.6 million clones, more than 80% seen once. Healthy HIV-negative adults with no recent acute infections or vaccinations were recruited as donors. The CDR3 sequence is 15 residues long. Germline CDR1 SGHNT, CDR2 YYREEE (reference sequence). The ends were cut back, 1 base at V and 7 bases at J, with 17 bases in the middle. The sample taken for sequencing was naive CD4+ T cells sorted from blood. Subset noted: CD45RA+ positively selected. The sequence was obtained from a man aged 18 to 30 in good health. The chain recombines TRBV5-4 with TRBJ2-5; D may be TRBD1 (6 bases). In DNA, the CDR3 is TGTGCCAGCAGCTTGTGGGACATGGCCCCGCGGACCCAGTACTTC. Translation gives CASSLWDMAPRTQYF.